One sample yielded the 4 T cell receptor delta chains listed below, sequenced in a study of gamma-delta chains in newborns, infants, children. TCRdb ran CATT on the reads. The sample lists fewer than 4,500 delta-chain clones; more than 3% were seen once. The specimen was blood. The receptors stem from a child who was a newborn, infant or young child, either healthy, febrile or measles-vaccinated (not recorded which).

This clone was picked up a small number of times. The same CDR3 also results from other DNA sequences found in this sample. The CDR3 nucleotides are TGTGCCTGTGACGAGGTTCTTGGAGGGTCCTGGGACACCCGACAGATGTTTTTC. Amino acids: CACDEVLGGSWDTRQMFF. The rearrangement uses TRDV2 and TRDJ3, with D unresolved. The CDR3 spans 18 residues. With 3 bases removed from V and 1 base from J, the gap between germline ends came to 15 bases. CDR1 and CDR2 (germline): GEAIGNYY, EKD.

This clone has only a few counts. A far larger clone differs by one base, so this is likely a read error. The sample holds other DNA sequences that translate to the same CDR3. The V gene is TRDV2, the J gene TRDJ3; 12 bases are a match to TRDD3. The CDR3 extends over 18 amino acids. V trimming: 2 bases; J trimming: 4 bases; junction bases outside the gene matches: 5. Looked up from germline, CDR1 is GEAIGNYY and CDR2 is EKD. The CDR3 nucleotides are TGTGCCTGTGACAATACTGGGGGATACTCTTGGGACACCCGACAGATGTTTTTC. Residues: CACDNTGGYSWDTRQMFF.

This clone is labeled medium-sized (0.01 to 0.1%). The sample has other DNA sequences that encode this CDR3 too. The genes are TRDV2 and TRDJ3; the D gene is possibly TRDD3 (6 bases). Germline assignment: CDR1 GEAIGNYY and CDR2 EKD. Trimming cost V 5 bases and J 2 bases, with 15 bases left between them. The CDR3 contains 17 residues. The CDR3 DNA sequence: TGTGCCTGTGTCCCCCTAACTGGGACCTGGGACACCCGACAGATGTTTTTC. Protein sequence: CACVPLTGTWDTRQMFF.

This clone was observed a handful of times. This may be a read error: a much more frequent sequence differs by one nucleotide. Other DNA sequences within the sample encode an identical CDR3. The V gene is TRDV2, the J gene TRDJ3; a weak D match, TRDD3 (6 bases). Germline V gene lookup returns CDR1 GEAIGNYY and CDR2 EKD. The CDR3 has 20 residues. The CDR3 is CACDTANGGPSSWDTRQMFF. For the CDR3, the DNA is TGTGCCTGCGACACCGCGAATGGGGGCCCTAGCTCCTGGGACACCCGACAGATGTTTTTC.